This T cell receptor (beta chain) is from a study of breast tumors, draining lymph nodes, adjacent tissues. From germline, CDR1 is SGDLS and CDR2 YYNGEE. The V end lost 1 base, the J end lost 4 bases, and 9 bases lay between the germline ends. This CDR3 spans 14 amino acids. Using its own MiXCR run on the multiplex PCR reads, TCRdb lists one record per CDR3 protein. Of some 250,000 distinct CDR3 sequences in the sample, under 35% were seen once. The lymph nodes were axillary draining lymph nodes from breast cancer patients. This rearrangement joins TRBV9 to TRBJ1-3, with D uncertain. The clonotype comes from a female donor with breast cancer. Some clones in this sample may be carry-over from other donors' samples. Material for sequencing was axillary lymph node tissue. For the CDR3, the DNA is TGTGCCAGCAGCGTAATCGGGGAAGGAAACACCATATATTTT. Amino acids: CASSVIGEGNTIYF.